Each of the 29 T cell receptor beta chains below was sequenced from the same sample in a study of CD8+CD57+ T cells in acquired aplastic anemia. According to the study, genomic DNA was the template for TCR beta VDJ and CDR3 profiling. One entry per CDR3 protein, called by TCRdb with MiXCR from the reads. This sample yields around 150,000 distinct CDR3 sequences, of which more than 35% are seen a single time; over 6.5% belongs to the top ten. Input material: sorted CD4+, CD8+, or CD8+CD57+ T cells (not recorded which) from PBMCs. The receptors originated from a human donor in good health, serving as a control.

The rearrangement joins TRBV15 to TRBJ2-3; D gene ambiguous. Germline CDR1 reads LNHNV; CDR2 reads YYDKDF (reference sequence). The CDR3 spans 15 residues. Trimming stripped 6 bases from V and 2 bases from J, with 15 bases between. CDR3 coding DNA: TGTGCCACCAGTACCTGGAAGGGAACCACAGATACGCAGTATTTT. Encoded protein: CATSTWKGTTDTQYF.

Turning to this clonotype: A much larger clonotype is one base distant, so this may be a read error. The chain couples TRBV5-1 to TRBJ1-4; D is unclear. CDR1 SGHRS and CDR2 YFSETQ come from the germline V gene. This CDR3 has 15 amino acids. This chain's CDR3 is CASSLSRMNNEELFF. The DNA of the CDR3 is TGCGCCAGCAGCTTGAGTCGGATGAATAATGAAGAACTGTTTTTT. Full variable domain (missing parts from reference TRBV5-1 and TRBJ1-4): KAGVTQTPRYLIKTRGQQVTLSCSPISGHRSVSWYQQTPGQGLQFLFEYFSETQRNKGNFPGRFSGRQFSNSRSEMNVSTLELGDSALYLCASSLSRMNNEELFFGSGTQLSVL.

In this sample, this clonotype turned up many times. The rearrangement joins TRBV14 to TRBJ2-7, with no clear D. The CDR3 is made up of 13 amino acids. V lost 3 bases and J 7 bases, leaving 13 bases between the germline ends. Germline CDR1 SGHDN, CDR2 FVKESK. CDR3: CASSQELVYEQYF. CDR3 coding DNA: TGTGCCAGCAGCCAGGAGTTAGTCTATGAGCAGTACTTC.

This clonotype was seen ten or more times. The chain carries TRBV6-4 and TRBJ2-7; D unresolved. Germline assignment: CDR1 MRHNA and CDR2 SNTAGT. The V end lost 8 bases, the J end lost 3 bases, and 11 bases lay between the germline ends. The CDR3 has 12 residues. The CDR3 protein is CASDAADYEQYF. CDR3 sequence (DNA): TGTGCCAGCGACGCGGCCGACTACGAGCAGTACTTC.

The chain combines TRBV12-3 or TRBV12-4 with TRBJ1-2; D is ambiguous. The V end was cut by 6 bases, the J end by 1 base, with 9 bases between. The CDR3 is 13 amino acids. The CDR3 region has the DNA TGTGCCAGCAGCCAAGTCCGTAACTATGGCTACACCTTC. Its translation is CASSQVRNYGYTF.

The chain recombines TRBV2 with TRBJ1-4; 9 bases are shared with TRBD1. CDR1 SNHLY and CDR2 FYNNEI come from the germline V gene. V shed 5 bases, J shed 14 bases, and the junction held 6 bases outside the gene matches. The CDR3 covers 12 residues. The CDR3 DNA reads as TGTGCCAGCAGTTCGGGACAGGGAGGTCTGTTTTTT. This translates into CASSSGQGGLFF.

Concerning this clonotype: It may be a read error: a sequence one base away is much more abundant. The V gene is TRBV5-1, the J gene TRBJ1-2; no clear D. The V gene lost 4 bases and the J gene lost 6 bases, with 16 bases spanning the gap. The CDR3 runs 14 residues. Looked up from germline, CDR1 is SGHRS and CDR2 is YFSETQ. The CDR3, as DNA: TGCGCCAGCAGCCCGGACCGGGCGACCGATGGCTACACCTTC. Encoded protein: CASSPDRATDGYTF.

V gene TRBV25-1 combines with J gene TRBJ1-4; weak D call: TRBD1 (6 bases). Trimming left V 3 bases short and J 5 bases short, with 13 bases between. The length of the CDR3 is 15 residues. Germline lookup yields CDR1 MGHDK and CDR2 SYGVNS. Here the CDR3 DNA reads TGTGCCAGCAGTGAGAATGGGGGCCGCAATGAAAAACTGTTTTTT. It translates to CASSENGGRNEKLFF.

On this clonotype: An end of the junction does not agree with germline; a read error may underlie this. V is TRBV10-2 and J is TRBJ2-4; perhaps TRBD1 as D (5 bases). Germline V CDR1 and CDR2: WSHSY, SAAADI. The CDR3 contains 12 residues. The CDR3 DNA follows: TGTGCCAGCAAGGGGTCCAAAAACATTCAGTACTTC. The encoded protein is CASKGSKNIQYF.

Worth noting for this clonotype: Because the CDR3 is missing its conserved closing phenylalanine or tryptophan, this is likely a read error. J is TRBJ2-7 and V is TRBV6-1; perhaps TRBD1 as D (6 bases). Trimming took 6 bases from V and 0 from J, leaving 15 bases between them. This CDR3 contains 15 residues. In germline, CDR1 is MNHNS, CDR2 SASEGT. The CDR3 here is CASRGQAEVSYEQYL. CDR3 coding DNA: TGTGCCAGCAGGGGACAAGCGGAAGTCTCCTACGAGCAGTACCTC.

This clonotype was recorded once. A read error is possible here, since a much larger clone lies one base away. The chain couples TRBV5-1 to TRBJ1-1; D remains unclear. Germline V lookup: CDR1 SGHRS, CDR2 YFSETQ. There are 14 residues in the CDR3. The DNA of the CDR3 is TGCGCCAGCGGCTTGGGCGGAATGAACACTGAAGCTTTCTTT. This gives the protein CASGLGGMNTEAFF.

Concerning this clonotype itself: One end of the junction does not line up with germline, which may come from a read error. The chain couples TRBV2 to TRBJ1-2; tentative D call: TRBD1 (5 bases). The germline V gene has CDR1 SNHLY and CDR2 FYNNEI. CDR3 length: 14 residues. For the CDR3, the DNA is TGTGCCAGCAGCCGGGACGACGCTAACTATGGCTACGCCTTC. As protein: CASSRDDANYGYAF.

The rearrangement links TRBV30 to TRBJ2-7; D not resolved. The germline V gene has CDR1 GTSNPN and CDR2 SVGIG (reference sequence). V shed 1 base and J shed 2 bases, with 9 bases lying between them. This CDR3 is 13 amino acids long. CDR3 sequence: CAWSAGPPYEQYF. CDR3 DNA sequence: TGTGCCTGGAGTGCAGGCCCCCCCTACGAGCAGTACTTC.

This clonotype was seen more than once but under ten times. The chain employs TRBV29-1 and TRBJ1-2; D is undetermined. Germline CDR1 is SQVTM and CDR2 is ANQGSEA. This CDR3 is 12 amino acids long. Trimming pared 3 bases from V and 2 bases from J, leaving 7 bases between. In nucleotides, the CDR3 is TGCAGCGTTGATGGACGGAACTATGGCTACACCTTC. It translates to CSVDGRNYGYTF.

V usage is TRBV20-1 and J usage is TRBJ1-2, with D perhaps TRBD1 (5 bases). The CDR3 is made up of 12 amino acids. Germline loops: CDR1 DFQATT, CDR2 SNEGSKA (reference sequence). V dropped 8 bases and J dropped 0 bases, with 10 bases sitting between them. The CDR3 DNA sequence: TGCAGTCCAAAGGACACTAACTATGGCTACACCTTC. As protein: CSPKDTNYGYTF.

This clonotype was counted at least ten times. V and J are TRBV6-5 and TRBJ1-1, with D tentatively TRBD1 (6 bases). The CDR3 consists of 16 residues. Between the trimmed V and J ends, which lost 2 bases and 3 bases, there was a span of 16 bases. Germline V gene sequence: CDR1 MNHEY, CDR2 SVGAGI. The CDR3 DNA reads TGTGCCAGCAGTTACAGTCTTGGGGCAGGGGACACTGAAGCTTTCTTT. Residues: CASSYSLGAGDTEAFF.

There are a few counts of this clonotype. This rearrangement joins TRBV12-5 to TRBJ1-1, with TRBD1 identical over 9 bases. Germline-derived CDR1 and CDR2 are LGHNT and FRNRAP. V was clipped by 1 base and J by 4 bases; unmatched bases: 4. The CDR3 covers 15 residues. As DNA, the CDR3 is TGTGCTAGTGGTTTGGATTTGACAGGGGGCACTGAAGCTTTCTTT. Amino acid sequence: CASGLDLTGGTEAFF.

This clonotype has a count of ten or more. V usage is TRBV11-3 and J usage is TRBJ1-2; TRBD1 might be the D (6 bases). The CDR3 sequence is 13 residues long. Germline CDR1 and CDR2: SGHNT and YENEEA. Trimming stripped 5 bases from V and 5 bases from J, with 12 bases between. The CDR3 is CASSRRDTYGYTF. In DNA, the CDR3 is TGTGCCAGCAGCCGGCGGGACACTTATGGCTACACCTTC.

The V gene is TRBV19, the J gene TRBJ2-7, with D tentatively TRBD2 (5 bases). With 7 bases removed from V and 2 bases from J, the gap between germline ends came to 6 bases. Looked up from germline, CDR1 is LNHDA and CDR2 is SQIVND (reference sequence). This CDR3 comprises 11 residues. CDR3 coding DNA: TGTGCCAGTAAGGGAGCCTACGAGCAGTACTTC. Translated: CASKGAYEQYF.

The chain is built from TRBV15 and TRBJ1-1, with 7 bases identical to TRBD1. CDR1 and CDR2 from the germline V gene are LNHNV and YYDKDF (reference sequence). Unmatched junction bases numbered 5, after V lost 7 bases and J lost 6 bases. CDR3 size: 12 residues. CDR3 DNA sequence: TGTGCCACCACAACAGGGGTCGCTGAAGCTTTCTTT. Its protein is CATTTGVAEAFF.

The table lists this clonotype with many counts. The gene calls are TRBV2 and TRBJ2-7, with TRBD2 matching over 12 bases. CDR1 is SNHLY and CDR2 is FYNNEI in the germline V gene. The CDR3 loop spans 15 amino acids. Germline trimming cut 5 bases from V and 4 bases from J; bases unmatched to any gene: 6. The DNA of the CDR3 is TGTGCCAGCAGTTTGACTAGCGGGAGTGGTTACGAGCAGTACTTC. It specifies CASSLTSGSGYEQYF.

At least ten counts were recorded for this clonotype. J is TRBJ1-6 and V is TRBV12-3 or TRBV12-4; D remains unclear. V dropped 3 bases and J dropped 3 bases, with 15 bases sitting between them. This CDR3 has 17 residues. This chain's CDR3 is CASSLTPLTDYNSPLHF. The DNA of the CDR3 is TGTGCCAGCAGTTTGACGCCCCTAACAGACTATAATTCACCCCTCCACTTT.

Many counts were recorded for this clonotype. The chain carries TRBV30 and TRBJ1-1; no definite D call. V shed 0 bases and J shed 4 bases, with 18 bases lying between them. The CDR3 consists of 16 residues. Germline values: CDR1 GTSNPN, CDR2 SVGIG (reference sequence). CDR3 DNA sequence: TGTGCCTGGAGTGTAAGCGGTGGCAGGTTTGGCACTGAAGCTTTCTTT. This translates into CAWSVSGGRFGTEAFF. Full variable domain (remainder filled in from reference TRBV30 and TRBJ1-1): SQTIHQWPATLVQPVGSPLSLECTVEGTSNPNLYWYRQAAGRGLQLLFYSVGIGQISSEVPQNLSASRPQDRQFILSSKKLLLSDSGFYLCAWSVSGGRFGTEAFFGQGTRLTVV.

Only a few counts were recorded for this clonotype. The chain joins TRBV29-1 to TRBJ1-1; D unclear. In germline, CDR1 is SQVTM, CDR2 ANQGSEA. V was clipped by 5 bases and J by 1 base, with 11 bases between them. CDR3 length equals 13 residues. The CDR3 region is CSVHKGANTEAFF. The CDR3 DNA follows: TGCAGCGTTCATAAGGGAGCGAACACTGAAGCTTTCTTT.

This clonotype was detected many times. The chain has TRBV5-1 and TRBJ2-5; D possibly uses TRBD1 or TRBD2 (5 bases each). Germline V gene lookup returns CDR1 SGHRS and CDR2 YFSETQ. Trimming removed 3 bases from V and 5 bases from J, with 14 bases in between. The CDR3 runs to 14 residues. The CDR3 bases are TGCGCCAGCAGCTGGGGATCAGGGACCGAGACCCAGTACTTC. It translates to CASSWGSGTETQYF.

The table lists this clonotype with many counts. The genes are TRBV15 and TRBJ2-7, with TRBD2 matching over 7 bases. The CDR3 runs to 14 residues. The germline gives CDR1 LNHNV, CDR2 YYDKDF (reference sequence). J was trimmed by 1 base and V by 3 bases; bases with no gene match: 3. The CDR3 nucleotides read TGTGCCACCAGCAGGGGGGGGAATTCCTACGAGCAGTACTTC. It specifies CATSRGGNSYEQYF. Full variable domain (missing parts from reference TRBV15 and TRBJ2-7): DAMVIQNPRYQVTQFGKPVTLSCSQTLNHNVMYWYQQKSSQAPKLLFHYYDKDFNNEADTPDNFQSRRPNTSFCFLDIRSPGLGDTAMYLCATSRGGNSYEQYFGPGTRLTVT.

This chain uses TRBV29-1 with TRBJ2-7; D unresolved. From germline, CDR1 is SQVTM and CDR2 ANQGSEA. Trimming stripped 8 bases from V and 5 bases from J, with 10 bases between. The CDR3 sequence is 10 residues long. CDR3 DNA: TGCAGCTACCGGCAGAACGAGCAGTACTTC. Its translation: CSYRQNEQYF.

V usage is TRBV2 and J usage is TRBJ1-1; D is unclear. This CDR3 comprises 14 residues. With 2 bases removed from V and 14 bases from J, the gap between germline ends came to 21 bases. Germline loops: CDR1 SNHLY, CDR2 FYNNEI. This CDR3 reads CASSESVSLRVGFF. CDR3 bases: TGTGCCAGCAGTGAAAGTGTATCTTTGAGGGTTGGCTTCTTT.

The table lists this clonotype with a few counts. This may be a read error: a much more frequent sequence differs by one nucleotide. The chain employs TRBV19 and TRBJ1-3; D is uncertain. Germline loops: CDR1 LNHDA, CDR2 SQIVND (reference sequence). The CDR3 contains 16 residues. CDR3: CASTDLGIRSGSTIYF. The CDR3 coding sequence is TGTGCCAGTACCGACCTGGGAATTCGCTCTGGAAGCACCATATATTTT. Combining the CDR3 with reference TRBV19 and TRBJ1-3 gives the whole variable domain DGGITQSPKYLFRKEGQNVTLSCEQNLNHDAMYWYRQDPGQGLRLIYYSQIVNDFQKGDIAEGYSVSREKKESFPLTVTSAQKNPTAFYLCASTDLGIRSGSTIYFGEGSWLTVV.